A single sample is the source of the 20 T cell receptor beta chains below, sequenced in a study of shared clonotypes between healthy human individuals. TCRdb's table, derived via immunoSEQ multiplex PCR, lists solely in-frame clones and lacks some. The data contain 800,000 to 1,200,000 clones, approximately 80% of them seen just once; the ten biggest clones take up 0.52%. Sample: memory CD4+ T cells from PBMCs. This sample's subset: CD45RA-negative fraction. Receptors originate from a man aged 18 to 29 in good health. Some clones in this sample may be carry-over from other donors' samples.

This chain uses TRBV10-3 with TRBJ2-2, with D possibly being TRBD1 or TRBD2 (5 bases each). The CDR3 is 14 amino acids. Germline CDR1 ENHRY, CDR2 SYGVKD. V was cut by 7 bases and J by 3 bases, with 12 bases left in between. The CDR3 protein is CAITAQGDTGELFF. CDR3 nucleotide sequence: TGTGCCATCACGGCCCAGGGAGACACCGGGGAGCTGTTTTTT.

The genes are TRBV5-1 and TRBJ2-1; TRBD2 is a possible D gene (6 bases). CDR1 is SGHRS and CDR2 is YFSETQ in the germline V gene. CDR3 length equals 15 residues. The ends were cut back, 0 bases at V and 8 bases at J, with 15 bases in the middle. In DNA form, the CDR3 reads TGCGCCAGCAGCTTGGCTGTGACTAGTAGCTATGAGCAGTTCTTC. This translates into CASSLAVTSSYEQFF.

V usage is TRBV19 and J usage is TRBJ1-5; D is uncertain. There are 15 residues in the CDR3. Germline V gene data show CDR1 as LNHDA and CDR2 as SQIVND (reference sequence). V was shortened by 1 base and J by 10 bases, with 17 bases between the two germline ends. The CDR3 DNA follows: TGTGCCAGTAGTATAGTTTTGGGTCCACAAGGTCCCCAGCATTTT. Protein: CASSIVLGPQGPQHF.

This chain connects TRBV4-2 to TRBJ1-5, with 9 bases lining up with TRBD1. The length of the CDR3 is 17 residues. The germline gives CDR1 LGHNA, CDR2 YNFKEQ. Germline trimming cut 2 bases from V and 2 bases from J; bases unmatched to any gene: 7. CDR3 sequence (DNA): TGTGCCAGCAGCCAAAAACAGGGGGCTAGCGGCAATCAGCCCCAGCATTTT. Encoded protein: CASSQKQGASGNQPQHF.

This clone was counted ten times or more. V usage is TRBV28 and J usage is TRBJ2-7; D is undetermined. Trimming removed 9 bases from V and 3 bases from J, with 15 bases in between. CDR3 length: 13 amino acids. Germline CDR1 and CDR2: MDHEN and SYDVKM. CDR3 sequence reads: CASGSTSHYEQYF. The CDR3 coding sequence is TGTGCCAGTGGAAGTACCTCGCACTACGAGCAGTACTTC.

This chain joins TRBV29-1 and TRBJ1-2; 11 bases fit TRBD1. CDR1 is SQVTM and CDR2 is ANQGSEA in the germline V gene. The length of the CDR3 is 17 residues. Germline trimming cut 1 base from V and 4 bases from J; bases unmatched to any gene: 11. The CDR3 sequence: CSVEGPRTGGGSYGYTF. Here the CDR3 DNA reads TGCAGCGTTGAAGGCCCCCGGACAGGGGGCGGGAGCTATGGCTACACCTTC.

The chain links TRBV10-2 to TRBJ2-7; D unresolved. The germline V gene encodes CDR1 WSHSY and CDR2 SAAADI. The CDR3 has 13 amino acids. Trimming took off 4 bases at V and 0 bases at J, with 7 bases between the two ends. The CDR3 DNA reads as TGCGCCAGCAGTGCTAGGAGCTCCTACGAGCAGTACTTC. The encoded protein is CASSARSSYEQYF.

This clone was counted once. The V gene is TRBV11-1, the J gene TRBJ1-4; D is ambiguous. The CDR3 has 15 amino acids. The germline CDR1 and CDR2 sequences are SGHAT and FQDESV (reference sequence). Trimming cost V 3 bases and J 3 bases, with 11 bases left between them. The CDR3 here is CASSFSGSSNEKLFF. CDR3 nucleotide sequence: TGTGCCAGCAGCTTCTCCGGCAGTTCTAATGAAAAACTGTTTTTT.

The gene calls are TRBV12-5 and TRBJ1-1, with D unclear. Germline V gene data show CDR1 as LGHNT and CDR2 as FRNRAP. Trimming left V 9 bases short and J 5 bases short, with 16 bases between. This CDR3 spans 13 amino acids. CDR3 nucleotides: TGTGCTAGCCTGTCGGGGAGTTGGACTGAAGCTTTCTTT. Protein sequence: CASLSGSWTEAFF.

The chain links TRBV18 to TRBJ2-4; a possible D gene is TRBD1 (5 bases). The CDR3 is 15 amino acids. V shed 4 bases and J shed 1 base, with 11 bases lying between them. Germline V gives CDR1 KGHSH, CDR2 LQKENI. The CDR3 loop is CASSLQPGAKNIQYF. Written as DNA, the CDR3 is TGTGCCAGCTCACTGCAGCCAGGGGCCAAAAACATTCAGTACTTC.

This clone came up many times. The J gene is TRBJ1-3, the V gene TRBV19; possible D gene TRBD1, 6 bases. Germline V gives CDR1 LNHDA, CDR2 SQIVND (reference sequence). CDR3 length: 15 residues. V lost 8 bases and J lost 4, with 18 bases in between. The CDR3 spells CASDDRGQPGNTIYF. The CDR3 bases are TGTGCCAGTGATGATCGGGGACAACCAGGAAACACCATATATTTT.

The sample holds one count of this clone. This chain links TRBV6-5 with TRBJ2-3; D gene unclear. Germline V lookup: CDR1 MNHEY, CDR2 SVGAGI. This CDR3 spans 14 amino acids. V was pared by 5 bases and J by 0 bases, with 9 bases between. DNA of the CDR3: TGTGCCAGCAGTCGACGGCTTAGCACAGATACGCAGTATTTT. Its protein product is CASSRRLSTDTQYF.

This chain uses TRBV11-2 with TRBJ1-4; TRBD1 is a possible D gene (5 bases). The length of the CDR3 is 16 residues. Trimming took off 4 bases at V and 7 bases at J, with 19 bases between the two ends. Germline V CDR1 and CDR2: SGHAT, FQNNGV. CDR3 amino acids: CASSSGGRGTGEKLFF. The CDR3 DNA reads as TGTGCCAGCAGCTCAGGAGGGCGAGGGACCGGTGAAAAACTGTTTTTT.

The chain joins TRBV27 to TRBJ2-6, with TRBD2 matching 9 bases. Germline trimming cut 2 bases from V and 2 bases from J; bases unmatched to any gene: 10. Germline V gives CDR1 MNHEY, CDR2 SMNVEV (reference sequence). The CDR3 totals 19 residues. Written as DNA, the CDR3 is TGTGCCAGCAGTTTACGAGGGATAGCGGGAGCGACTGGGGCCAACGTCCTGACTTTC. Its protein is CASSLRGIAGATGANVLTF.

The chain employs TRBV11-2 and TRBJ2-2; the match to TRBD1 covers 7 bases. V lost 5 bases to trimming and J lost 2 bases; unmatched junction nucleotides: 5. Per germline, CDR1 SGHAT and CDR2 FQNNGV. This CDR3 contains 15 residues. This CDR3 is CASSLGQTNTGELFF. As DNA, the CDR3 is TGTGCCAGCAGCCTGGGACAGACCAACACCGGGGAGCTGTTTTTT.

The V and J genes are TRBV6-6 and TRBJ2-7, with 7 bases that match TRBD1. Germline CDR1 and CDR2: MNHNY and SVGAGI (reference sequence). The CDR3 has 14 amino acids. V was pared by 4 bases and J by 8 bases, with 11 bases of the junction left unmatched. The CDR3 DNA reads TGTGCCAGCAGTTTAAGGACAGGCAACCCTAAGCAGTACTTC. Residues: CASSLRTGNPKQYF.

About this clone: Other DNA sequences of this sample code for an identical CDR3. The chain is built from TRBV6-1 and TRBJ1-5; the match to TRBD1 covers 12 bases. Germline-derived CDR1 and CDR2 are MNHNS and SASEGT. J was trimmed by 7 bases and V by 6 bases; bases with no gene match: 4. CDR3 length equals 14 residues. The CDR3 region has the DNA TGTGCCAGCAGCGGGACAGGGGGCAGACAGCCCCAGCATTTT. It translates to CASSGTGGRQPQHF.

This chain links TRBV28 with TRBJ2-7, with 10 positions matching TRBD1. The CDR3 length is 16 residues. The junction had 5 bases not matched to a gene; V was cut back by 2 bases and J by 1 base. In germline, CDR1 is MDHEN, CDR2 SYDVKM. Here the CDR3 reads CASSLMGQGSSYEQYF. As DNA, the CDR3 is TGTGCCAGCAGTTTAATGGGACAGGGGTCATCCTACGAGCAGTACTTC.

This clone was detected a few times. The rearrangement joins TRBV20-1 to TRBJ2-5; D unclear. Germline CDR1 is DFQATT and CDR2 is SNEGSKA (reference sequence). V was trimmed by 5 bases and J by 0 bases, leaving 4 bases between them. The CDR3 totals 11 residues. CDR3 loop: CSALYQETQYF. As DNA, the CDR3 is TGCAGTGCTTTGTACCAAGAGACCCAGTACTTC.

This rearrangement joins TRBV7-2 to TRBJ2-5; D gene uncertain. Trimming left V 3 bases short and J 3 bases short, with 8 bases between. Per the germline V gene, CDR1 is SGHTA and CDR2 is FQGNSA. This CDR3 contains 13 residues. CDR3 sequence: CASSFASKETQYF. The DNA for the CDR3 is TGTGCCAGCAGCTTTGCATCGAAAGAGACCCAGTACTTC.